This TCR beta chain was documented in a study of shared clonotypes between healthy human individuals. This CDR3 spans 11 amino acids. CDR1 DFQATT and CDR2 SNEGSKA come from the germline V gene (reference sequence). Trimming removed 4 bases at V and 16 bases at J, with 17 bases between. Clones were sequenced by immunoSEQ multiplex PCR, and TCRdb holds only the in-frame ones, with some missing. The sample shows fewer than 2.5 million clones, approximately 93% of them seen only once. Material: naive CD4+ T cells from PBMCs. Described subset: CD45RA+ positively selected. J is TRBJ2-1 and V is TRBV20-1; D possibly matches TRBD1 or TRBD2 (5 bases each). The sequence derives from a young man in good health. Some clones in this sample may be carry-over from other donors' samples. The CDR3 loop is CSANRDPLLFF. The CDR3 DNA reads TGCAGTGCTAACCGGGACCCACTTCTCTTCTTC.